This record covers a single TCR beta chain. This entry is derived from a study of blood T cell repertoires in COVID-19. Whole-study context: Italy, Spain and the United States were the sources of the convalescent and acute COVID-19 samples.

Per germline, CDR1 KGHSH and CDR2 LQKENI. The CDR3 has 13 amino acids. Trimming left V 5 bases short and J 5 bases short, with 12 bases between. Libraries were prepared by immunoSEQ multiplex PCR; TCRdb keeps only in-frame clonotypes and omits some of them. The sample has roughly 100,000 clones; 88% are singletons. The sequenced sample consisted of peripheral blood. This receptor was identified in an elderly man with acute or convalescent COVID-19. V and J are TRBV18 and TRBJ1-1, with D possibly being TRBD1 (6 bases). The CDR3 DNA is TGTGCCAGCTCAAACAGGGAAGGGACTGAAGCTTTCTTT. Translated: CASSNREGTEAFF.